The TCR beta chain described here comes from a study of shared clonotypes between healthy human individuals (dated by TCRdb to 2020 to 2022). General notes on the study: A couple of women and a few men aged 18 to 49 years were included in the cohort. Per donor, three plates each were used for CD4 naive and CD4 memory, two for CD8 naive, and one for CD8 memory. To estimate repertoire size and how much clonotypes are shared between individuals, the study performed deep sequencing of blood TCR repertoires from 4 to 6 healthy adults. Libraries were prepared and TCR repertoires were sequenced by different laboratories using diverse techniques, in order to increase sequencing depth and limit assay-specific biases. Between about 0.8 and 9 billion PBMCs per donor were obtained by leukapheresis. Overall study results and their limits: Larger estimated clonotype richness was generally found for naive subsets than for memory subsets. Across four donors, approximately 5% of naive CD4, 3.5% of naive CD8, roughly 2.2% of memory CD4, and about 0.44% of memory CD8 clonotypes were shared. Clonotypes shared by all four sorted-subset donors showed higher generation probabilities than non-shared clonotypes. Incomplete sequencing was indicated by rarefaction of sorted-subset datasets, despite the large sequencing depth. Because the study included only a small number of donors, the genetic and exposure-history diversity represented was limited. Only blood was sampled, and tissue TCR repertoires likely differ from those in blood. Based on pairwise subsampling, the degree of clonotype sharing among donors was expected to be affected by sequencing depth.

TCR CDR3 regions were amplified from genomic DNA by multiplex PCR using the deep immunoSEQ assay. Extracted genomic DNA from each cell subset was distributed evenly across all wells of several immunoSEQ 96-well plates, and each plate was treated as a replicate. For sorted subsets, each replicate PCR was loaded with 200 ng genomic DNA, equivalent to about 30,000 T cell genomes. Purified libraries were quantified with a Qubit 3.0 fluorometer, sized on a Bioanalyzer 2100, and re-quantified with the KAPA Library Quantification kit. A separate single-read 150-cycle Illumina NextSeq 550 flow cell was used to sequence each immunoSEQ 96-well plate. As for the original processing: Because the immunoSEQ output held only junctional sequences and lacked quality scores, the filtering could not match the filtering applied to full-length reads. To assign V/J genes and CDR3, sequences were annotated against IMGT germline references using PyIR, a Python wrapper for IgBLAST v1.9. Reads were filtered out if the reads had weak V/J assignments (E-value above 1e-6), no CDR3, stop codons, out-of-frame junctions, or ambiguous translated residues. V3J clonotypes were defined as sequences sharing an identical inferred V gene, J gene, and CDR3 amino acid sequence. The percentage overlap between two repertoires was calculated by dividing the number of shared unique clonotypes by the size of the smaller repertoire. Richness of each repertoire was evaluated using RTK rarefaction, the Chao1 estimator, and Recon v2.1 estimates of unobserved clonotypes. Generation probabilities were computed with OLGA for all TCRbeta clonotypes obtained by the gDNA method from several donors. Drawn from immuneACCESS, this table holds only the in-frame rearrangements with V and J called that TCRdb kept. Clones are partly lost; checked studies trace under half to an unresolved V gene and leave the rest unexplained. V and J calls plus clone size are reproduced from that table; the DNA served to infer D and trimming. This sample is represented by a few million clones; 90% to 95% of them were singletons. The leading ten clones occupy over 1.5% of the sample.

CD8 naive samples were obtained by positive selection for CCR7 among CD45RO-negative cells, yielding a CD45RA+CCR7+ population from which TemRA cells were excluded. Healthy HIV-negative adults with no recently reported acute infections or vaccinations were included as donors. Only Caucasian adults living in Nashville, Tennessee, USA were represented among the donors. Blood was obtained by leukapheresis, after which PBMCs were separated by Ficoll-Histopaque density gradient centrifugation and cryopreserved in liquid nitrogen vapor phase. Purity and quantity of every magnetically sorted T cell population were checked by analytical flow cytometry. Each sorted fraction had its genomic DNA isolated and then quantified by UV absorbance on a Nanodrop 2000c. Unmatched junction bases come to 8, with V trimmed by 4 bases and J by 6 bases. The germline V gene (reference sequence) specifies MNHEY as CDR1 and SMNVEV as CDR2. The CDR3 measures 15 amino acids from cysteine to phenylalanine. The DNA shown is the 45-base CDR3, in frame from base 1.

The sample holds one count of this clone. Its antigen is still unknown. No per-base quality is available; no much larger clone lies one base away. Recombination connected TRBV27 to TRBJ2-1, and 8 junctional nucleotides match TRBD1. The clonotype originates from a man between 18 and 29 years old in good health. Some clones in this sample may be carry-over from other donors' samples. The sample taken for sequencing was naive CD8+ T cells from PBMCs. The cell subset or site label, as the study defines it: CD45RA+CCR7+. The CDR3 protein sequence reads: CASSYRDRSINEQFF. In nucleotides, the sequence is TGTGCCAGCAGTTACCGGGACAGGAGCATCAATGAGCAGTTCTTC.